This TCR beta chain was recovered during a study of T-cell memory formation after mild COVID-19. Study observations and caveats: Chiefly within CM and EM were the contracting CD4+ clones; CD8+ ones were within EMRA. Whether day 37 second-wave clones are SARS-CoV-2-specific was not confirmed. From day 15 to 85, contracting clones were balanced between CD4 and CD8, whereas later expanders leaned toward CD4+.

TCRdb independently ran MiXCR on the 5' RACE reads; one entry per CDR3 protein. The sample shows roughly 620,000 distinct CDR3 sequences, roughly 18% of them seen only once. Trimming shortened V by 7 bases and J by 2 bases, and 11 bases separated the two germline ends. Germline V gene data show CDR1 as SEHNR and CDR2 as FQNEAQ (reference sequence). This CDR3 comprises 13 residues. For this clonotype: Its antigen is unknown.

The specimen was PBMCs or a T cell subset sorted from them (not recorded which). This rearrangement joins TRBV7-9 to TRBJ2-5, with D uncertain. This sequence was found in an adult woman who had mild COVID-19 (a few samples of this study predate the infection). Cell type and time point are not known. The CDR3 protein is CASTHLEQETQYF. CDR3 sequence (DNA): TGTGCCAGCACCCATTTAGAGCAAGAGACCCAGTACTTC.